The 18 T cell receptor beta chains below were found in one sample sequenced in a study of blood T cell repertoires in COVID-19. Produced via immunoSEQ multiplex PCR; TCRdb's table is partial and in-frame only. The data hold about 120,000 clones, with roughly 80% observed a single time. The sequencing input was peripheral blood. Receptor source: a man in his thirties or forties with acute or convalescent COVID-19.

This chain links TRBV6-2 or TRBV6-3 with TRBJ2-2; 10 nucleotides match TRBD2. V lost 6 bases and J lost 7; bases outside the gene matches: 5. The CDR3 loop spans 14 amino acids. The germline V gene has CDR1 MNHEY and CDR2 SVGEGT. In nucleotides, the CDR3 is TGTGCCAGCAGCGGACTAGCGGCGGGCGGGGAGCTGTTTTTT. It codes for CASSGLAAGGELFF.

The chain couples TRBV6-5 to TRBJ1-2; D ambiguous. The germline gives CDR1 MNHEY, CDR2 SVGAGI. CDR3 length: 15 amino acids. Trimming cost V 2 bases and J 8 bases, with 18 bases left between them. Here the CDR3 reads CASSYGQVDYGGYTF. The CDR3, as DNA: TGTGCCAGCAGTTACGGGCAGGTGGACTACGGGGGCTACACCTTC.

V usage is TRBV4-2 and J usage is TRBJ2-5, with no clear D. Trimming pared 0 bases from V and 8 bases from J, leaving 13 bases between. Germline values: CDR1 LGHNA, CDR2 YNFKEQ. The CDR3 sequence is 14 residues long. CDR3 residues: CASSQDPVRETQYF. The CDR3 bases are TGTGCCAGCAGCCAAGATCCCGTCCGAGAAACCCAGTACTTC.

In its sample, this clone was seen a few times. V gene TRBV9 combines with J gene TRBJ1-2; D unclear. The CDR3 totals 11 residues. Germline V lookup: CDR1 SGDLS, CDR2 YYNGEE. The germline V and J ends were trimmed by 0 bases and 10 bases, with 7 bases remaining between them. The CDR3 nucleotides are TGTGCCAGCAGCGTAGGTTCCTACTACACCTTC. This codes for CASSVGSYYTF. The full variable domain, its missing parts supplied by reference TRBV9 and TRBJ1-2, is DSGVTQTPKHLITATGQRVTLRCSPRSGDLSVYWYQQSLDQGLQFLIQYYNGEERAKGNILERFSAQQFPDLHSELNLSSLELGDSALYFCASSVGSYYTFGSGTRLTVV.

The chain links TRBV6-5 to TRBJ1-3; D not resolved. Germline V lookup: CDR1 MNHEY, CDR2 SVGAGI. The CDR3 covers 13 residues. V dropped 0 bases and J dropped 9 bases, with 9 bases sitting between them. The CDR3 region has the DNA TGTGCCAGCAGTTACTCTCCGGGTGGCACCATATATTTT. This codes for CASSYSPGGTIYF.

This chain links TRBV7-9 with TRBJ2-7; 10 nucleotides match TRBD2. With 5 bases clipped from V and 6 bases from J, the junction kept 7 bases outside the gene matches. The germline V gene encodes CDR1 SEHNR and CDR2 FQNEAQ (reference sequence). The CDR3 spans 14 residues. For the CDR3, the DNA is TGTGCCAGCAGCCCAGCGGGGGGGCCGGGCGAGCAGTACTTC. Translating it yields CASSPAGGPGEQYF.

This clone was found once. The CDR3 coding sequence is TGTGCCAGCAGGCGGGACAGGGCCATCGAGCAGTACGTC. Protein: CASRRDRAIEQYV. The V and J genes are TRBV6-4 and TRBJ2-7; 9 nucleotides align to TRBD1. This CDR3 has 13 amino acids. Germline V gives CDR1 MRHNA, CDR2 SNTAGT. Unmatched junction bases numbered 6, after V lost 6 bases and J lost 6 bases.

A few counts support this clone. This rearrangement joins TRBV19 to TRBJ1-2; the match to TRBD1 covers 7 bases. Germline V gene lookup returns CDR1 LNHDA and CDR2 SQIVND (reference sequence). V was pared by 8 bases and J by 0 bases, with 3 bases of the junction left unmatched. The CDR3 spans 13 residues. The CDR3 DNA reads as TGTGCCAGTTTTGACAGGGCTAACTATGGCTACACCTTC. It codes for CASFDRANYGYTF.

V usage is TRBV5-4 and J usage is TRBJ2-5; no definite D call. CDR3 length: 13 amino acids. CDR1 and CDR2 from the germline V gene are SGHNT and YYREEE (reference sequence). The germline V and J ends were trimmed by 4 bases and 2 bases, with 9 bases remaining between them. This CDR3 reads CASSTTAQETQYF. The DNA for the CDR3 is TGTGCCAGCAGCACCACAGCACAAGAGACCCAGTACTTC. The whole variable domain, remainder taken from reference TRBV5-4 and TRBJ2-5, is ETGVTQSPTHLIKTRGQQVTLRCSSQSGHNTVSWYQQALGQGPQFIFQYYREEENGRGNFPPRFSGLQFPNYSSELNVNALELDDSALYLCASSTTAQETQYFGPGTRLLVL.

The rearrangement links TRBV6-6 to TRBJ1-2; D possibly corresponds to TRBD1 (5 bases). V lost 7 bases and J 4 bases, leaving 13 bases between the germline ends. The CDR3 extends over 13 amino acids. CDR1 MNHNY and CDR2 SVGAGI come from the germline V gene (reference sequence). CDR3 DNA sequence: TGTGCCAGCAACCCCGGGACTGTCTATGGCTACACCTTC. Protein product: CASNPGTVYGYTF.

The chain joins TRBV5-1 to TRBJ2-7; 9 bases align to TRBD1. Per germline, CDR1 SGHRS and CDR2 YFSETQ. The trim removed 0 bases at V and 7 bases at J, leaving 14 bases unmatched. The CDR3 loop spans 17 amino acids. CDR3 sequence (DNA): TGCGCCAGCAGCTTGGACAGGGGGCCCCAAGGGGGCGGGGAGCAGTACTTC. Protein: CASSLDRGPQGGGEQYF.

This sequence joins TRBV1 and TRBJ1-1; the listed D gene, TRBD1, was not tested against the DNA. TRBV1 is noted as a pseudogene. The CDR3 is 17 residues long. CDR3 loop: CTSSQDLTGVKDTEAFF. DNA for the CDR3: TGCACCAGCAGCCAAGATCTGACAGGGGTTAAGGACACTGAAGCTTTCTTT.

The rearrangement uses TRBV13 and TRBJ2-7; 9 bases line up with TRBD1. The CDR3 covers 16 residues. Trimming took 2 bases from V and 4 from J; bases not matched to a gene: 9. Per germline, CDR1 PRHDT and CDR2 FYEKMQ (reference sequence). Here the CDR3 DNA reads TGTGCCAGCAGCTTACAGGCGGGACAGGGTACGTACGAGCAGTACTTC. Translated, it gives CASSLQAGQGTYEQYF.

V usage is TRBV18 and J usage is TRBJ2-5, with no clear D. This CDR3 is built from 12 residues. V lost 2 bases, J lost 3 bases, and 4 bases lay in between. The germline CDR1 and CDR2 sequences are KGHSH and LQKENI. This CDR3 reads CASSPSEETQYF. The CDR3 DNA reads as TGTGCCAGCTCACCATCCGAAGAGACCCAGTACTTC. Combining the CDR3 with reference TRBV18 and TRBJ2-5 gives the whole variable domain NAGVMQNPRHLVRRRGQEARLRCSPMKGHSHVYWYRQLPEEGLKFMVYLQKENIIDESGMPKERFSAEFPKEGPSILRIQQVVRGDSAAYFCASSPSEETQYFGPGTRLLVL.

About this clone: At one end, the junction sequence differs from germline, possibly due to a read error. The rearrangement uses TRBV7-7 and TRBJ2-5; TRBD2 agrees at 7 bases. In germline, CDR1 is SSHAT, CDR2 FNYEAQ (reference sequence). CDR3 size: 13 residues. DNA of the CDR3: TGTGCTAGCAGCTTGCGGGAGCGGGAGACCCAGTACTTC. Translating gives CASSLRERETQYF.

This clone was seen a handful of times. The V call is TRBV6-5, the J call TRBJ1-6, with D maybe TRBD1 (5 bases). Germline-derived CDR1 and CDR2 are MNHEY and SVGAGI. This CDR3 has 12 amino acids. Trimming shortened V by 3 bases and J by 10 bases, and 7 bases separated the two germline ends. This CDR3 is CASSYRGSPLHF. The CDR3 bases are TGTGCCAGCAGTTATAGGGGCTCACCCCTCCACTTT.

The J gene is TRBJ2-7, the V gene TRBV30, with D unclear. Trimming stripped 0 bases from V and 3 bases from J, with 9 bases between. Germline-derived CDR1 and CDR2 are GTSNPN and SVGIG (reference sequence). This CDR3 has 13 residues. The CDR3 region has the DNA TGTGCCTGGAGTGTATTAGTCGGCTACGAGCAGTACTTC. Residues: CAWSVLVGYEQYF.

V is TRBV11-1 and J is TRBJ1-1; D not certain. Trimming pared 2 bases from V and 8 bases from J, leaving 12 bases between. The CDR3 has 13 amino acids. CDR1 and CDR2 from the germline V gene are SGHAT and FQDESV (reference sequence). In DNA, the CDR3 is TGTGCCAGCAGCTTATGGGCCAGCCGGGAAGCTTTCTTT. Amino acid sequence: CASSLWASREAFF.